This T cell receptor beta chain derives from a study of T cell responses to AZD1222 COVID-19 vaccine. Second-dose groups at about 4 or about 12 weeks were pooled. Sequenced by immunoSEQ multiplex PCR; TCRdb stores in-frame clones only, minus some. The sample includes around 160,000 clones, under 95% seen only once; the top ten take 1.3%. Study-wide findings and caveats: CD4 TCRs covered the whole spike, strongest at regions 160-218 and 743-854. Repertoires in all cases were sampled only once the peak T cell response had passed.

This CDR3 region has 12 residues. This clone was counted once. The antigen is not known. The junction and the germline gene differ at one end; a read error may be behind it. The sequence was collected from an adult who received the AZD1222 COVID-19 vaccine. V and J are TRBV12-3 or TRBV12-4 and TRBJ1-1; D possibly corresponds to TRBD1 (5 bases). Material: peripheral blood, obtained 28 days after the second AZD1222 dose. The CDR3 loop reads CASRLGHFEAFF. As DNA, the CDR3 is TGTGCCAGCAGATTAGGACACTTTGAAGCTTTCTTT.